The 17 T cell receptor beta chains presented below share a single source sample, sequenced in a study of cytomegalovirus exposure and HLA in healthy donors. It was with 60 Vbeta and 13 Jbeta primers that the PCR ran. Clones were sequenced by immunoSEQ multiplex PCR, and TCRdb holds only the in-frame ones, with some missing. The sample holds 150,000 to 200,000 clones; roughly 80% are singletons and the top ten take around 7.2%. The sample consisted of PBMCs. The receptors were gathered from a man younger than 45 in good health and CMV-seropositive.

This clone has only a few counts. The J gene is TRBJ2-7, the V gene TRBV15; D is possibly TRBD1 (6 bases). The CDR3 loop spans 15 amino acids. Germline V lookup: CDR1 LNHNV, CDR2 YYDKDF (reference sequence). Trimming left V 1 base short and J 3 bases short, with 13 bases between. CDR3 sequence: CATSRGSPTGYEQYF. The CDR3 DNA reads as TGTGCCACCAGCAGAGGAAGCCCGACAGGCTACGAGCAGTACTTC.

This clone was observed a handful of times. This sequence joins TRBV6-4 and TRBJ1-1; the match to TRBD1 covers 7 bases. The trim removed 5 bases at V and 5 bases at J, leaving 8 bases unmatched. The CDR3 loop spans 14 amino acids. Germline values: CDR1 MRHNA, CDR2 SNTAGT. This CDR3 is CASSSGQESTEAFF. The DNA of the CDR3 is TGTGCCAGCAGTTCCGGACAGGAAAGTACTGAAGCTTTCTTT.

This chain joins TRBV30 and TRBJ2-5, with 8 positions matching TRBD2. Germline CDR1 reads GTSNPN; CDR2 reads SVGIG (reference sequence). V dropped 3 bases and J dropped 11; count of bases not matched to a gene: 14. CDR3 length: 14 amino acids. The CDR3 reads CAWRQPAGDSKQYF. The CDR3 DNA is TGTGCCTGGAGACAGCCAGCGGGAGATAGTAAGCAGTACTTC.

The chain uses TRBV7-9 and TRBJ2-1, with 8 positions matching TRBD2. This CDR3 region has 18 residues. V was clipped by 0 bases and J by 6 bases; unmatched bases: 13. Germline CDR1 SEHNR, CDR2 FQNEAQ (reference sequence). The CDR3 nucleotides read TGTGCCAGCAGCTTAGCGCTTGTCGGGCGGGGGGACCGCAATGAGCAGTTCTTC. Encoded protein: CASSLALVGRGDRNEQFF. Full variable domain (missing parts from reference TRBV7-9 and TRBJ2-1): DTGVSQNPRHKITKRGQNVTFRCDPISEHNRLYWYRQTLGQGPEFLTYFQNEAQLEKSRLLSDRFSAERPKGSFSTLEIQRTEQGDSAMYLCASSLALVGRGDRNEQFFGPGTRLTVL.

This chain links TRBV18 with TRBJ2-5; 7 nucleotides line up with TRBD1. The germline V gene has CDR1 KGHSH and CDR2 LQKENI. The trim removed 5 bases at V and 2 bases at J, leaving 5 bases unmatched. The CDR3 is 14 residues long. CDR3 loop: CASSSGQLQETQYF. CDR3 sequence (DNA): TGTGCCAGCTCATCGGGACAGCTGCAAGAGACCCAGTACTTC.

With regard to this clone: The sample contains more than one DNA sequence encoding this CDR3. The V gene is TRBV28, the J gene TRBJ2-7; TRBD1 might be the D (6 bases). Germline assignment: CDR1 MDHEN and CDR2 SYDVKM. V was pared by 2 bases and J by 2 bases, with 13 bases between. The CDR3 has 15 residues. As DNA, the CDR3 is TGTGCCAGCAGTTTACGGTCAGGGGAGCCCTACGAGCAGTACTTC. It specifies CASSLRSGEPYEQYF. Combining the CDR3 with reference TRBV28 and TRBJ2-7 gives the whole variable domain DVKVTQSSRYLVKRTGEKVFLECVQDMDHENMFWYRQDPGLGLRLIYFSYDVKMKEKGDIPEGYSVSREKKERFSLILESASTNQTSMYLCASSLRSGEPYEQYFGPGTRLTVT.

The chain couples TRBV28 to TRBJ2-5; D may be TRBD2 (6 bases). The CDR3 has 16 amino acids. Between the trimmed V and J ends, which lost 6 bases and 1 base, there was a span of 18 bases. Germline V gives CDR1 MDHEN, CDR2 SYDVKM. CDR3 sequence: CASRGSGEGSQETQYF. DNA of the CDR3: TGTGCCAGCAGGGGTAGCGGAGAAGGGAGCCAAGAGACCCAGTACTTC.

This clone has only one observation. CDR3 loop: CASSIETGANQPQHF. The CDR3 DNA follows: TGTGCCAGTAGTATAGAAACAGGGGCGAATCAGCCCCAGCATTTT. V usage is TRBV19 and J usage is TRBJ1-5; 7 bases are a match to TRBD1. The CDR3 sequence is 15 residues long. The ends lost 0 bases at V and 4 bases at J; junction bases unmatched: 3. Germline V gene sequence: CDR1 LNHDA, CDR2 SQIVND (reference sequence).

The chain has TRBV7-3 and TRBJ2-1; 13 bases line up with TRBD2. Looked up from germline, CDR1 is SGHTA and CDR2 is FQGTGA. The CDR3 is 16 residues long. The V and J ends lost 5 bases and 2 bases, in that order; junction bases with no gene match: 3. The CDR3 coding sequence is TGTGCCAGCAGCGCCGGGACTAGCGGGGCCTACAATGAGCAGTTCTTC. Translated: CASSAGTSGAYNEQFF.

The chain uses TRBV11-3 and TRBJ2-2; 13 nucleotides align to TRBD2. J lost 5 bases, V lost 0 bases, and 3 bases had no gene match. The CDR3 consists of 17 residues. Germline V gene data show CDR1 as SGHNT and CDR2 as YENEEA. The chain's CDR3 is CASSLDPGLAGTGELFF. CDR3 nucleotide sequence: TGTGCCAGCAGCTTAGATCCGGGACTAGCGGGGACCGGGGAGCTGTTTTTT.

The rearrangement links TRBV9 to TRBJ2-3, with 10 bases identical to TRBD2. Germline CDR1 reads SGDLS; CDR2 reads YYNGEE. This CDR3 region has 15 residues. V lost 6 bases, J lost 1 base, and 5 bases stayed unmatched. The CDR3 protein is CASNPAGGGTDTQYF. The CDR3 DNA follows: TGTGCCAGCAACCCAGCGGGGGGGGGCACAGATACGCAGTATTTT.

The chain recombines TRBV2 with TRBJ2-3; D possibly corresponds to TRBD2 (5 bases). Germline V gene lookup returns CDR1 SNHLY and CDR2 FYNNEI. The V gene lost 6 bases and the J gene lost 1 base, with 20 bases spanning the gap. The CDR3 runs 17 residues. DNA for the CDR3: TGTGCCAGCAGCCCCCGGTTCGGAGGTCGGGGCACAGATACGCAGTATTTT. Encoded protein: CASSPRFGGRGTDTQYF.

The chain couples TRBV29-1 to TRBJ2-7; tentative D call: TRBD2 (6 bases). CDR3 length equals 11 residues. Germline CDR1 is SQVTM and CDR2 is ANQGSEA. V lost 5 bases and J lost 4, with 9 bases in between. Here the CDR3 DNA reads TGCAGCGTTAAGGGGAGGTACGAGCAGTACTTC. It encodes CSVKGRYEQYF.

The V call is TRBV1, the J call TRBJ1-5. TRBV1 corresponds to a pseudogene. The CDR3 extends over 14 amino acids. This CDR3 is CTSSLCSRNQPQHF. The CDR3 bases are TGCACCAGCAGCCTTTGTTCTCGCAATCAGCCCCAGCATTTT.

This chain uses TRBV7-9 with TRBJ1-2, with a weak D call TRBD1 (5 bases). Trimming took 5 bases from V and 2 from J, leaving 9 bases between them. Germline V gene lookup returns CDR1 SEHNR and CDR2 FQNEAQ (reference sequence). This CDR3 comprises 13 residues. The CDR3 DNA is TGTGCCAGCAGCCCGACAGAGAACTATGGCTACACCTTC. Translating it yields CASSPTENYGYTF. The full variable domain, with the rest looked up from reference TRBV7-9 and TRBJ1-2, is DTGVSQNPRHKITKRGQNVTFRCDPISEHNRLYWYRQTLGQGPEFLTYFQNEAQLEKSRLLSDRFSAERPKGSFSTLEIQRTEQGDSAMYLCASSPTENYGYTFGSGTRLTVV.

The rearrangement links TRBV5-1 to TRBJ2-2, with D perhaps matching TRBD1 (5 bases). This CDR3 is 14 amino acids long. Germline CDR1 and CDR2: SGHRS and YFSETQ. V was cut by 2 bases and J by 1 base, with 6 bases left in between. This CDR3 is CASSFTGNTGELFF. In DNA form, the CDR3 reads TGCGCCAGCAGCTTTACAGGGAACACCGGGGAGCTGTTTTTT.

Details on this clone: A junction end diverges from the germline sequence, so it may reflect a read error. The rearrangement links TRBV7-9 to TRBJ2-5, with a tentative D call TRBD2 (5 bases). Germline loops: CDR1 SEHNR, CDR2 FQNEAQ (reference sequence). CDR3 length: 13 residues. DNA for the CDR3: TGTTCCAGCAGCTTTTCCGGGGAAGAGACCCAGTACTTC. Translating it yields CSSSFSGEETQYF. Supplemented by reference TRBV7-9 and TRBJ2-5, the full variable domain reads DTGVSQNPRHKITKRGQNVTFRCDPISEHNRLYWYRQTLGQGPEFLTYFQNEAQLEKSRLLSDRFSAERPKGSFSTLEIQRTEQGDSAMYLCSSSFSGEETQYFGPGTRLLVL.